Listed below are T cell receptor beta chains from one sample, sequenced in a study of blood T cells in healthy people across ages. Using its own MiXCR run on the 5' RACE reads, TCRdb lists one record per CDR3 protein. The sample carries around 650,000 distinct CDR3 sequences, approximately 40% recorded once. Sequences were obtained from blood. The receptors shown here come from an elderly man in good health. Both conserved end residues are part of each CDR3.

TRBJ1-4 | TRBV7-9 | CASSPDRSTGEKLFF
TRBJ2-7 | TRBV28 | CASRETSSYEQYF
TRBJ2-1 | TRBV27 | CASRTSGWGEQFF
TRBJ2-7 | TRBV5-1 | CASKQGSYEQYF
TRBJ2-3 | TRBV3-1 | CASSQTSGGAYF
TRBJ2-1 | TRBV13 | CASRKETSGEDNEQFF
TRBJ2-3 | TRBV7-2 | CASSSSRIQGRTSTDTQYF
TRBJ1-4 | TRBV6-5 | CASSQTGGPNEKLFF
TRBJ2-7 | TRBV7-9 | CASSLVKGPGYNEQYF
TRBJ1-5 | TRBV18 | CASSPTADSNQPQHF
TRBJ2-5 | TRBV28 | CASSPPPTGFQETQYF
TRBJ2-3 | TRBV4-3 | CASSPLAGGITDTRYF
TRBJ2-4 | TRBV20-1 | CSARLAGEGNIQYF
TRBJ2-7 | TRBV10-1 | CASSETGGSYEQYF
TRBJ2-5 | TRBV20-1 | CSARPGVQETQYF
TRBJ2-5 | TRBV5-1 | CASSDPRMLKTQYF
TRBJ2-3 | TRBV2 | CASSSGTARASDTQYF
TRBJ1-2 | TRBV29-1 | CSVSGTGVEGYTF
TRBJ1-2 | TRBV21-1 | CASSVHRGPGYTF
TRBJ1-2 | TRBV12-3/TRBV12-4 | CASSFVGGGYGYTF
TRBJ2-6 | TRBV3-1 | CASSQDWTSGGGPSGANVLTF
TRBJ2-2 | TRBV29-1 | CSVDQGRNGELFF
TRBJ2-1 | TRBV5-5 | CASSATSGGYNEQFF
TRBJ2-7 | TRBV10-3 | CAIRKGQLSYEQYF
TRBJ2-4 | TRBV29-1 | CSAALAGLAKNIQYF
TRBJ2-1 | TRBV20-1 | CSASGLAGARNEQFF
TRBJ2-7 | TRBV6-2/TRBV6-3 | CASSFAYEQYF
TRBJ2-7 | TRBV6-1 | CASSEMGTYEQYF
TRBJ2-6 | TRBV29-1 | CSASRDTDSGANVLTF
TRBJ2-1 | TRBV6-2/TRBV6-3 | CASSYLGRNNEQFF
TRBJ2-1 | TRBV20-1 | CSARAGLGPTGKQNEQFF
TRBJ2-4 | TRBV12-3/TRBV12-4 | CASLTDGYGKNIQYF
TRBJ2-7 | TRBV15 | CATSKPGQGGYEQYF
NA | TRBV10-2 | CANSDGAGGKETQYF
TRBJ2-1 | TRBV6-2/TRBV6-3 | CASAWDSQYNEQFF
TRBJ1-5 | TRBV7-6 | CASSLAPPGQFNQPQHF
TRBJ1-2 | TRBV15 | CATSPGDRGVYGYTF
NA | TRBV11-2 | CASSSRQIETQYF
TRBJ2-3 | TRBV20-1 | CSATSSTPDTQYF
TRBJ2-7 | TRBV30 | CAWSVKFGPSGFDEQYF
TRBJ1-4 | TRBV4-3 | CASKFQGPGKLFF
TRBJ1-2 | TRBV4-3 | CASSQVGTALGDGYTF
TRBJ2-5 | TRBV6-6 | CASRTGHYQETQYF
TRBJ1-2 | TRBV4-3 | CASSQDSTVNYGYTF
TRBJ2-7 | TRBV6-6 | CASRGGSPYEQYF
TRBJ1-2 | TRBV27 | CASSLFVDSNYGYTF
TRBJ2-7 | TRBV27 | CASSSQGTIGSYEQYF
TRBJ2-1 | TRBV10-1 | CASSESLGRNEQFF
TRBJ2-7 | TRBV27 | CASSDREYEQYF